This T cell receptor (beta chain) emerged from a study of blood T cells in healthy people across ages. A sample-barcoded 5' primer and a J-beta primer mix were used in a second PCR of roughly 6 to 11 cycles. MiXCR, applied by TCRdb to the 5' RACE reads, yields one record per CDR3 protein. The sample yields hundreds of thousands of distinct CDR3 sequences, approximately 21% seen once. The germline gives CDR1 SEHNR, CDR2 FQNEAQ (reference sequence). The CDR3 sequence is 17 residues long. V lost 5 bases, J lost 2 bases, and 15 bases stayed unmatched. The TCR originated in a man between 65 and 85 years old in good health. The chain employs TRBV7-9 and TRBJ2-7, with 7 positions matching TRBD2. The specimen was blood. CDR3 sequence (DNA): TGTGCCAGCAGCGACCCGCCGACTAGCCCCGTTCCCTACGAGCAGTACTTC. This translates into CASSDPPTSPVPYEQYF.